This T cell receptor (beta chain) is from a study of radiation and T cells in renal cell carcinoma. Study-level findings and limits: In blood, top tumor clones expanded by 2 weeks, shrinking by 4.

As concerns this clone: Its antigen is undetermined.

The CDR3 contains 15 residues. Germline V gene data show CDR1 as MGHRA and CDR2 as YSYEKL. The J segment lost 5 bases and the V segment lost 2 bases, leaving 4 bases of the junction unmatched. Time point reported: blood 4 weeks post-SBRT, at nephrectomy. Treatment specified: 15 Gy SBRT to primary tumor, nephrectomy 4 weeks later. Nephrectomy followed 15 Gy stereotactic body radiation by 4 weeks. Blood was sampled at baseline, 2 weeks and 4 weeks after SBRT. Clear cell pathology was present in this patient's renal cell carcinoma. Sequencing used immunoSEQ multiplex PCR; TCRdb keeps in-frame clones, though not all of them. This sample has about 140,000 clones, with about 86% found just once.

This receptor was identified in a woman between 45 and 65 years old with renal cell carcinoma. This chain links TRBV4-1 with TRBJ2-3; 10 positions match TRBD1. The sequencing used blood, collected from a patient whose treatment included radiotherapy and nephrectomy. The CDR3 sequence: CASSQPGQGQDTQYF. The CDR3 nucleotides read TGCGCCAGCAGCCAACCGGGACAGGGGCAAGATACGCAGTATTTT.